The TCR beta chain described here comes from a study of graft-versus-host responses after intestinal transplantation. With 4 bases clipped from V and 2 bases from J, the junction kept 3 bases outside the gene matches. The CDR3 totals 14 residues. Germline CDR1 reads SGDLS; CDR2 reads YYNGEE. Method: immunoSEQ multiplex PCR; TCRdb's copy keeps in-frame clones and lacks some. The data show some 97,000 clones, with about 90% seen just once and about 0.95% held by the top ten. About this clone: Its matching antigen is unknown.

The sample consisted of unstimulated CD4+ T cells sorted from spleen or lymph node cells, taken before transplant. The genes are TRBV9 and TRBJ2-5; 9 positions match TRBD1. The sequence came from a human donor who was the organ donor for an intestinal transplant. In DNA form, the CDR3 reads TGTGCCAGCAGCCCCGGGACAGGGCAAGAGACCCAGTACTTC. Its protein product is CASSPGTGQETQYF. The full variable domain, with the rest looked up from reference TRBV9 and TRBJ2-5, is DSGVTQTPKHLITATGQRVTLRCSPRSGDLSVYWYQQSLDQGLQFLIQYYNGEERAKGNILERFSAQQFPDLHSELNLSSLELGDSALYFCASSPGTGQETQYFGPGTRLLVL.